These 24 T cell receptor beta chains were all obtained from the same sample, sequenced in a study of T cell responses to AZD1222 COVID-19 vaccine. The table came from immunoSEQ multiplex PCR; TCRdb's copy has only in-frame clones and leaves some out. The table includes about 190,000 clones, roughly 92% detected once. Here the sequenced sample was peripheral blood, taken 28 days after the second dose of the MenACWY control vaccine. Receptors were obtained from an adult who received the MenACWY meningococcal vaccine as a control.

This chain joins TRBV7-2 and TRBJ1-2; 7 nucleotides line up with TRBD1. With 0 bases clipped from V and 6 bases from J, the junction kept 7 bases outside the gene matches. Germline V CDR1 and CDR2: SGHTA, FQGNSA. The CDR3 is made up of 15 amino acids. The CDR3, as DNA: TGTGCCAGCAGCTTAGCACGGGGACAGACGCATGGCTACACCTTC. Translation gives CASSLARGQTHGYTF. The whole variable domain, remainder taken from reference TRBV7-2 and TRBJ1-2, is GAGVSQSPSNKVTEKGKDVELRCDPISGHTALYWYRQSLGQGLEFLIYFQGNSAPDKSGLPSDRFSAERTGGSVSTLTIQRTQQEDSAVYLCASSLARGQTHGYTFGSGTRLTVV.

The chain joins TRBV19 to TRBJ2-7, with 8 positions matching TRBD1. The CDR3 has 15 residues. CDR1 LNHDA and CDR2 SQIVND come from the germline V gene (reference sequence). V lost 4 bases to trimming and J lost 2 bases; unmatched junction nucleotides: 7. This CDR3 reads CASSTGQGVTYEQYF. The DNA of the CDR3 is TGTGCCAGTAGTACCGGACAGGGTGTGACCTACGAGCAGTACTTC.

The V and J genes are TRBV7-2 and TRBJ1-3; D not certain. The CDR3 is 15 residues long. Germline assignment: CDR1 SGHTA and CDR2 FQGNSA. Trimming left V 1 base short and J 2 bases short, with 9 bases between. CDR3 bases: TGTGCCAGCAGCTTAGGTTTAGGGACTGGAAACACCATATATTTT. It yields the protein CASSLGLGTGNTIYF.

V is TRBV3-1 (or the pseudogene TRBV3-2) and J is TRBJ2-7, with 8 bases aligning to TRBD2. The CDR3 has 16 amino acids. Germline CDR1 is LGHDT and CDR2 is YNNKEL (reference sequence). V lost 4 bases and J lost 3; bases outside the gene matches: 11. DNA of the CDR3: TGTGCCAGCAGCCCCCGTCGGGGCGGGAGGATCTACGAGCAGTACTTC. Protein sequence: CASSPRRGGRIYEQYF.

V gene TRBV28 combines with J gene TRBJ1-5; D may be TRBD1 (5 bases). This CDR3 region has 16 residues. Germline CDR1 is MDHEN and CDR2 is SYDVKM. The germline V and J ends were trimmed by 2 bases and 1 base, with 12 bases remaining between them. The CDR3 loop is CASSLELGRSNQPQHF. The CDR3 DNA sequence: TGTGCCAGCAGTTTAGAGCTGGGGCGGAGCAATCAGCCCCAGCATTTT.

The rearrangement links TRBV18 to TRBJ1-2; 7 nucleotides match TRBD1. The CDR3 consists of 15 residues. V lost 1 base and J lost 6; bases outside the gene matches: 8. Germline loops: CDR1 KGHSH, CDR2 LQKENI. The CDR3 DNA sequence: TGTGCCAGCTCACCACTCGCCGAAGGGGGCGATGGCTACACCTTC. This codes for CASSPLAEGGDGYTF.

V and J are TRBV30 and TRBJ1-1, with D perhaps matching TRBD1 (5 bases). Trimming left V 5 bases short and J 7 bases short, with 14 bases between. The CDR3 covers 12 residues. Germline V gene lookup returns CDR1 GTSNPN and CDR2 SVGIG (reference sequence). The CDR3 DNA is TGTGCCTGGCCCAGAGGGGACCGTGAAGCTTTCTTT. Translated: CAWPRGDREAFF.

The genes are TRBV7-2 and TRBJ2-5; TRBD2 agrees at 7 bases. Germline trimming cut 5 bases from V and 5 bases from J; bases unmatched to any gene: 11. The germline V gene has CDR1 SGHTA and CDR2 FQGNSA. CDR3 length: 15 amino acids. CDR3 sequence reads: CASSPNGLGTETQYF. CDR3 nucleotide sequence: TGTGCCAGCAGCCCAAACGGACTAGGGACGGAGACCCAGTACTTC. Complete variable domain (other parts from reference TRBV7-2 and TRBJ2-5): GAGVSQSPSNKVTEKGKDVELRCDPISGHTALYWYRQSLGQGLEFLIYFQGNSAPDKSGLPSDRFSAERTGGSVSTLTIQRTQQEDSAVYLCASSPNGLGTETQYFGPGTRLLVL.

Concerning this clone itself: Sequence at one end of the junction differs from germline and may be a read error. The CDR3 here is CASSFGGSEADTQYF. The CDR3 DNA reads TGTGCTAGCAGCTTTGGCGGGAGTGAGGCAGATACGCAGTATTTT. The V gene is TRBV7-7, the J gene TRBJ2-3; 7 bases match TRBD2. In germline, CDR1 is SSHAT, CDR2 FNYEAQ (reference sequence). The CDR3 is 15 amino acids. The full variable domain, with the rest looked up from reference TRBV7-7 and TRBJ2-3, is GAGVSQSPRYKVTKRGQDVTLRCDPISSHATLYWYQQALGQGPEFLTYFNYEAQPDKSGLPSDRFSAERPEGSISTLTIQRTEQRDSAMYRCASSFGGSEADTQYFGPGTRLTVL.

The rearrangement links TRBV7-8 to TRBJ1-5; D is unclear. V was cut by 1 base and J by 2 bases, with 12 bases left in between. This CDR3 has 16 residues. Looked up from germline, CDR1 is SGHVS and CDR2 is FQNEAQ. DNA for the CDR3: TGTGCCAGCAGCTTAGATTGGGGTATAGGCAATCAGCCCCAGCATTTT. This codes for CASSLDWGIGNQPQHF.

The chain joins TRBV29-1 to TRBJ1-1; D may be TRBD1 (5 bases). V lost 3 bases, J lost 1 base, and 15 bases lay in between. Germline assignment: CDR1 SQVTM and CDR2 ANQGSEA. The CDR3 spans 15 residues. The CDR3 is CSVEFSTVPNTEAFF. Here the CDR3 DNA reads TGCAGCGTTGAGTTCTCGACAGTGCCGAACACTGAAGCTTTCTTT.

The CDR3 loop reads CASSQSNPGNTEAFF. For the CDR3, the DNA is TGCGCCAGCAGCCAATCCAATCCAGGGAACACTGAAGCTTTCTTT. This chain joins TRBV5-1 and TRBJ1-1; D not resolved. V was pared by 4 bases and J by 1 base, with 14 bases between. CDR3 size: 15 residues. Germline-derived CDR1 and CDR2 are SGHRS and YFSETQ.

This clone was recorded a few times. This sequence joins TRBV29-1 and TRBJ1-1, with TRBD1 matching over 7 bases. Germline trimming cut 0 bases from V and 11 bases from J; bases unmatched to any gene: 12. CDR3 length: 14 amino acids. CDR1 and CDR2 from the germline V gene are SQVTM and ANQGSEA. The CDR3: CSVEEKWTSGGAFF. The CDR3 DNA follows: TGCAGCGTTGAAGAAAAGTGGACGTCAGGGGGGGCTTTCTTT.

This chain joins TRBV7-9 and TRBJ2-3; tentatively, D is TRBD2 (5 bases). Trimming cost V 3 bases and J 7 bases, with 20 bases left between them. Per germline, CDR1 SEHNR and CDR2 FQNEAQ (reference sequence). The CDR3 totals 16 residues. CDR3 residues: CASSFLGSAPSYTQYF. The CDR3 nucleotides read TGTGCCAGCAGCTTCCTTGGGAGCGCCCCCTCGTATACGCAGTATTTT.

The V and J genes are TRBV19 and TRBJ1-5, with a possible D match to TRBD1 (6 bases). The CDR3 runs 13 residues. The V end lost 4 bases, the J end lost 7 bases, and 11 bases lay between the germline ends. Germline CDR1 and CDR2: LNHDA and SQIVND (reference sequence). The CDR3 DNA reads TGTGCCAGTAGTACAGGGGTGGGGCAGCCCCAGCATTTT. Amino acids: CASSTGVGQPQHF.

The CDR3 DNA sequence: TGTGCCAGCAGCTATTTCGCAGATACGCAGTATTTT. This gives the protein CASSYFADTQYF. This chain links TRBV7-2 with TRBJ2-3; D gene ambiguous. From germline, CDR1 is SGHTA and CDR2 FQGNSA. The CDR3 spans 12 residues. Trimming pared 4 bases from V and 4 bases from J, leaving 6 bases between.

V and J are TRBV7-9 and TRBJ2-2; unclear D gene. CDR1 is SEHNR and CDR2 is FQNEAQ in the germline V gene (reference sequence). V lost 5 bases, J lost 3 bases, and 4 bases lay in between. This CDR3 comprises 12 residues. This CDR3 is CASSVYTGELFF. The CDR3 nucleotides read TGTGCCAGCAGCGTATACACCGGGGAGCTGTTTTTT.

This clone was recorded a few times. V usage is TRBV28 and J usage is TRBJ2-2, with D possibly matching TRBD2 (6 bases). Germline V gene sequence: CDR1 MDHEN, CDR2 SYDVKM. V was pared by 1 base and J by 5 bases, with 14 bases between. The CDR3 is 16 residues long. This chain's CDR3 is CASSLLTGVDTGELFF. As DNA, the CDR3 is TGTGCCAGCAGTTTATTGACGGGAGTAGATACCGGGGAGCTGTTTTTT. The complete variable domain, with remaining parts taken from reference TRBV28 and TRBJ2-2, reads DVKVTQSSRYLVKRTGEKVFLECVQDMDHENMFWYRQDPGLGLRLIYFSYDVKMKEKGDIPEGYSVSREKKERFSLILESASTNQTSMYLCASSLLTGVDTGELFFGEGSRLTVL.

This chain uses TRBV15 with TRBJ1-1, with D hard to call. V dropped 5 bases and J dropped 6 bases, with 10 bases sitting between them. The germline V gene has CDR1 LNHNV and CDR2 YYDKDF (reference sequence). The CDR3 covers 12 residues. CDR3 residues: CATSDLGAEAFF. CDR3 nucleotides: TGTGCCACCAGCGACCTTGGGGCTGAAGCTTTCTTT.

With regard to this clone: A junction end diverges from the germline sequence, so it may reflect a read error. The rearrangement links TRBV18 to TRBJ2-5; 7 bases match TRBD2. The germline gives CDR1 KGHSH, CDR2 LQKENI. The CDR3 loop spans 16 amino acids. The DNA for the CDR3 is TGTGCCAGCTCCCCCATAGGCGGGAGAAAGGAAGAGGCCCAGTACTTC. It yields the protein CASSPIGGRKEEAQYF.

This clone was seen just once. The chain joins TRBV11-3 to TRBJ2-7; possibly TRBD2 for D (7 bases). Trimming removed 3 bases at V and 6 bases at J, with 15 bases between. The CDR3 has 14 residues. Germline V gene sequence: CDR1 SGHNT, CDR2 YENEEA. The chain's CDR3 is CASSLGRGVGEQYF. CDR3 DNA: TGTGCCAGCAGCTTGGGGAGGGGGGTAGGCGAGCAGTACTTC.

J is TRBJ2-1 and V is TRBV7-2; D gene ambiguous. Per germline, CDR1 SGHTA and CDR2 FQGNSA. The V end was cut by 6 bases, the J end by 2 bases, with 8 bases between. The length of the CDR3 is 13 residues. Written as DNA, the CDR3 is TGTGCCAGCAGGAGACTGGCCTACAATGAGCAGTTCTTC. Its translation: CASRRLAYNEQFF.

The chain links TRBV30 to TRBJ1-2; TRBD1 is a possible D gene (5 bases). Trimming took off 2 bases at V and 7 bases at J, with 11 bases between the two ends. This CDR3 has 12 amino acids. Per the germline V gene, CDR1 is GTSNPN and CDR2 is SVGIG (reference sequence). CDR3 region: CAWSSGVGGYTF. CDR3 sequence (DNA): TGTGCCTGGAGTTCGGGGGTTGGTGGCTACACCTTC. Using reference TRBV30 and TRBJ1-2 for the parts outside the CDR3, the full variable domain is SQTIHQWPATLVQPVGSPLSLECTVEGTSNPNLYWYRQAAGRGLQLLFYSVGIGQISSEVPQNLSASRPQDRQFILSSKKLLLSDSGFYLCAWSSGVGGYTFGSGTRLTVV.

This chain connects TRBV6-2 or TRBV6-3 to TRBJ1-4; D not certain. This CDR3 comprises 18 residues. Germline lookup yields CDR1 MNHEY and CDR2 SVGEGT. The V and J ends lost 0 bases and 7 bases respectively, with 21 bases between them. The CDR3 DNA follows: TGTGCCAGCAGTTACTCGCCAATGGGCCAGAAAGTTGGTGAAAAACTGTTTTTT. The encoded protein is CASSYSPMGQKVGEKLFF.